This T cell receptor beta chain was sequenced during a study of T cells in Graves' hyperthyroidism and ophthalmopathy. Across the whole study: Peripheral blood draws took place at initial diagnosis, ahead of any treatment.

There were TCR beta CDR3 regions amplified from RNA transcripts. A set of HTBI primers served as the primers for a first-round RT-PCR of the TCR CDR3. TCRdb used MiXCR to reprocess the multiplex PCR reads, holding one entry per CDR3 protein. The data hold 250,000 to 300,000 distinct CDR3 sequences, with around 20% observed a single time. Notes on the study in general: Blood also held most thyroid clonotypes expanded beyond 0.001.

This clonotype showed up just once. Its target is unknown. In the ophthalmopathy cohort, Clinical Activity Score was at least 3, NOSPECS grade at least 4, and duration under 3 months. PBMCs stemmed from 8.5 to 10 ml fresh peripheral blood. The germline V gene encodes CDR1 MNHNS and CDR2 SASEGT. Trimming removed 5 bases from V and 3 bases from J; junction bases left unmatched: 9. CDR3 length equals 15 residues. Sequenced: blood. The chain is built from TRBV6-1 and TRBJ1-1; 7 bases are a match to TRBD1. The sequence was obtained from a man aged 45-60 years with Graves' ophthalmopathy. The CDR3 DNA reads TGTGCCAGCAGTCTAAAAGGGGGCTTGGACACTGAAGCTTTCTTT. Its protein product is CASSLKGGLDTEAFF.